A single sample is the source of the 17 T cell receptor beta chains below, sequenced in a study of long-term antiretroviral therapy in people with HIV. Sequencing relied on immunoSEQ assay v3.0, run at survey level. Using immunoSEQ multiplex PCR, the repertoire was profiled, and TCRdb retains in-frame clones only, with some absent. The data hold 9,500 to 15,000 clones, with about 83% observed a single time. The sample here was unsorted PBMCs, taken 3.4 years after starting antiretroviral therapy. The receptors derive from a man in his forties with HIV.

The chain joins TRBV10-3 to TRBJ1-1; D gene unclear. Deletions cut 3 bases from V and 9 bases from J, with 17 bases between. The CDR3 has 14 residues. Germline CDR1 ENHRY, CDR2 SYGVKD. CDR3 nucleotide sequence: TGTGCCATCAGTGACTCCACCGCTGGGCAGAAAGCTTTCTTT. The encoded protein is CAISDSTAGQKAFF.

V gene TRBV19 combines with J gene TRBJ1-1; D unresolved. The CDR3 spans 14 residues. Per germline, CDR1 LNHDA and CDR2 SQIVND (reference sequence). V was pared by 1 base and J by 1 base, with 7 bases between. In DNA, the CDR3 is TGTGCCAGTAGTATAGGAGCCACGAACACTGAAGCTTTCTTT. Translation: CASSIGATNTEAFF.

The rearrangement uses TRBV29-1 and TRBJ2-7; 9 bases are shared with TRBD1. CDR1 and CDR2 from the germline V gene are SQVTM and ANQGSEA. The V gene end was trimmed by 3 bases and the J gene end by 2 bases; junction bases not matched to a gene: 2. This CDR3 is built from 13 residues. The DNA of the CDR3 is TGCAGCGTTGAGGGGACAGGGACCTACGAGCAGTACTTC. This encodes CSVEGTGTYEQYF.

V and J are TRBV6-6 and TRBJ2-2, with no clear D. Looked up from germline, CDR1 is MNHNY and CDR2 is SVGAGI (reference sequence). This CDR3 is built from 11 residues. The V end was cut by 6 bases, the J end by 7 bases, with 6 bases between. CDR3 sequence reads: CASRANGELFF. As DNA, the CDR3 is TGTGCCAGCAGAGCAAACGGGGAGCTGTTTTTT.

V gene TRBV28 combines with J gene TRBJ2-4; D is possibly TRBD2 (5 bases). V was cut by 2 bases and J by 0 bases, with 11 bases left in between. The CDR3 loop spans 16 amino acids. Germline V gene lookup returns CDR1 MDHEN and CDR2 SYDVKM. The CDR3 region is CASSLGLTLAKNIQYF. The CDR3 nucleotides are TGTGCCAGCAGTTTAGGACTTACACTAGCCAAAAACATTCAGTACTTC.

The rearrangement uses TRBV27 and TRBJ1-4; D is perhaps TRBD1 (6 bases). The CDR3 consists of 16 residues. V was clipped by 1 base and J by 5 bases, with 14 bases between them. CDR1 is MNHEY, CDR2 SMNVEV, per germline (reference sequence). In DNA, the CDR3 is TGTGCCAGCAGTTTATGGTCCGGGACACAGAATGAAAAACTGTTTTTT. It specifies CASSLWSGTQNEKLFF.

The chain carries TRBV19 and TRBJ2-7; no reliable D call. There are 15 residues in the CDR3. V was shortened by 3 bases and J by 3 bases, with 15 bases between the two germline ends. In germline, CDR1 is LNHDA, CDR2 SQIVND (reference sequence). The CDR3 sequence: CASSIGGHFFYEQYF. The CDR3 DNA reads as TGTGCCAGTAGTATCGGTGGGCATTTCTTCTACGAGCAGTACTTC.

The chain links TRBV18 to TRBJ2-4; tentatively, D is TRBD2 (8 bases). The CDR3 is made up of 16 amino acids. Germline values: CDR1 KGHSH, CDR2 LQKENI. V lost 0 bases and J lost 11, with 20 bases in between. The CDR3: CASSPPQTSEGAVQYF. The DNA of the CDR3 is TGTGCCAGCTCACCACCCCAGACTAGCGAGGGGGCTGTTCAGTACTTC.

This clone was counted once. V usage is TRBV4-2 and J usage is TRBJ2-5; D uncertain. The CDR3 runs 13 residues. CDR1 is LGHNA and CDR2 is YNFKEQ in the germline V gene. Deletions cut 2 bases from V and 5 bases from J, with 9 bases between. The CDR3 reads CASSQPPIETQYF. The CDR3 DNA follows: TGTGCCAGCAGCCAACCTCCTATTGAGACCCAGTACTTC.

The chain combines TRBV27 with TRBJ2-3; unclear D gene. Germline assignment: CDR1 MNHEY and CDR2 SMNVEV (reference sequence). V lost 5 bases to trimming and J lost 0 bases, with 12 bases between them. The length of the CDR3 is 15 residues. This CDR3 reads CASSKRHPSTDTQYF. Here the CDR3 DNA reads TGTGCCAGCAGTAAAAGACACCCTAGCACAGATACGCAGTATTTT.

J is TRBJ2-7 and V is TRBV25-1; TRBD2 aligns across 7 bases. This CDR3 is built from 15 residues. Losses at the gene ends were 2 bases for V and 3 bases for J; bases not matched to a gene: 7. Germline values: CDR1 MGHDK, CDR2 SYGVNS. The CDR3 region is CASSEGLAGGYEQYF. CDR3 DNA sequence: TGTGCCAGCAGTGAAGGTTTAGCGGGCGGCTACGAGCAGTACTTC.

The CDR3 region is CASSPTWGGTGELFF. As DNA, the CDR3 is TGTGCCAGCAGCCCGACCTGGGGTGGGACCGGGGAGCTGTTTTTT. The chain couples TRBV9 to TRBJ2-2; D call uncertain. The CDR3 is 15 amino acids. Germline V gene lookup returns CDR1 SGDLS and CDR2 YYNGEE. V lost 4 bases to trimming and J lost 5 bases, with 15 bases between them.

CDR3 sequence (DNA): TGTGCCAGTGCCAAAGAAGGAGATACGCAGTATTTT. Its protein product is CASAKEGDTQYF. The V and J genes are TRBV19 and TRBJ2-3, with D hard to call. V shed 8 bases and J shed 5 bases, with 11 bases lying between them. In germline, CDR1 is LNHDA, CDR2 SQIVND (reference sequence). There are 12 residues in the CDR3.

The chain recombines TRBV19 with TRBJ1-2; D gene unclear. V lost 0 bases to trimming and J lost 4 bases, with 9 bases between them. The CDR3 totals 14 residues. Germline V CDR1 and CDR2: LNHDA, SQIVND (reference sequence). The DNA of the CDR3 is TGTGCCAGTAGTATAGATTTCCACAGCTATGGCTACACCTTC. Amino acids: CASSIDFHSYGYTF.

This chain joins TRBV5-1 and TRBJ2-1; 9 positions agree with TRBD2. Per germline, CDR1 SGHRS and CDR2 YFSETQ. V shed 0 bases, J shed 8 bases, and the junction held 6 bases outside the gene matches. This CDR3 is 15 amino acids long. The CDR3 is CASSLVAGGMDEQFF. The CDR3, as DNA: TGCGCCAGCAGCTTGGTCGCGGGAGGGATGGATGAGCAGTTCTTC. The full variable domain, completed using reference TRBV5-1 and TRBJ2-1, is KAGVTQTPRYLIKTRGQQVTLSCSPISGHRSVSWYQQTPGQGLQFLFEYFSETQRNKGNFPGRFSGRQFSNSRSEMNVSTLELGDSALYLCASSLVAGGMDEQFFGPGTRLTVL.

V is TRBV4-3 and J is TRBJ2-7, with 10 bases aligning to TRBD2. The CDR3 is 17 amino acids. The V gene's germline CDR1 is LGHNA and CDR2 YSLEER. J was trimmed by 6 bases and V by 0 bases; bases with no gene match: 11. CDR3 sequence: CASSQETSGVAGGEQYF. The CDR3 nucleotides read TGCGCCAGCAGCCAAGAAACCTCAGGGGTAGCGGGAGGCGAGCAGTACTTC.

V usage is TRBV7-9 and J usage is TRBJ2-1, with 11 positions matching TRBD2. Germline V gene sequence: CDR1 SEHNR, CDR2 FQNEAQ (reference sequence). The CDR3 loop spans 16 amino acids. The J segment lost 5 bases and the V segment lost 5 bases, leaving 8 bases of the junction unmatched. CDR3: CASSRFLAGGNNEQFF. The CDR3 nucleotides are TGTGCCAGCAGCCGCTTTTTAGCGGGGGGGAACAATGAGCAGTTCTTC.